Following are 22 T cell receptor beta chains from one sample sequenced in a study of blood T cell repertoires in COVID-19. Repertoires were generated with immunoSEQ multiplex PCR, while TCRdb's copy carries only in-frame clones and drops some. The sample has 88,000 or so clones; approximately 85% are singletons. The source material was peripheral blood. These receptors were obtained from a man in his sixties with acute or convalescent COVID-19.

The chain combines TRBV2 with TRBJ2-1; weak D call: TRBD2 (6 bases). CDR3 length: 14 amino acids. V was pared by 8 bases and J by 0 bases, with 11 bases between. Germline V gene sequence: CDR1 SNHLY, CDR2 FYNNEI. CDR3 nucleotides: TGTGCCAGCGTAGCGGTGAGCTCCTACAATGAGCAGTTCTTC. It codes for CASVAVSSYNEQFF.

The chain joins TRBV11-2 to TRBJ1-4; D is perhaps TRBD1 (6 bases). Germline CDR1 SGHAT, CDR2 FQNNGV. The germline V and J ends were trimmed by 8 bases and 8 bases, with 18 bases remaining between them. The CDR3 is made up of 14 amino acids. DNA for the CDR3: TGTGCCAGCCGCCGTCCAGGGGTTGGGGAAAAACTGTTTTTT. Amino acid sequence: CASRRPGVGEKLFF.

This chain joins TRBV11-2 and TRBJ1-2; possible D gene TRBD1, 6 bases. The germline CDR1 and CDR2 sequences are SGHAT and FQNNGV. V was trimmed by 4 bases and J by 7 bases, leaving 16 bases between them. The CDR3 runs to 14 residues. The CDR3 DNA reads as TGTGCCAGCAGCTCCGTAGGGGGGGCCTCTGGCTACACCTTC. Residues: CASSSVGGASGYTF.

This sequence joins TRBV6-2 or TRBV6-3 and TRBJ2-5; perhaps TRBD2 as D (6 bases). Germline V gene lookup returns CDR1 MNHEY and CDR2 SVGEGT. The CDR3 has 14 residues. Trimming removed 4 bases at V and 5 bases at J, with 14 bases between. For the CDR3, the DNA is TGTGCCAGCAGTTCGGGACTCTCCGCGGAGACCCAGTACTTC. It specifies CASSSGLSAETQYF.

This clone was counted once. This sequence joins TRBV7-8 and TRBJ2-1; 7 nucleotides match TRBD1. The germline gives CDR1 SGHVS, CDR2 FQNEAQ. The CDR3 runs to 17 residues. Losses at the gene ends were 2 bases for V and 0 bases for J; bases not matched to a gene: 7. The CDR3 spells CASSLPTGVGSYNEQFF. The CDR3 nucleotides read TGTGCCAGCAGCTTACCTACAGGGGTGGGCTCCTACAATGAGCAGTTCTTC.

V usage is TRBV5-4 and J usage is TRBJ2-1, with TRBD2 matching 13 bases. Germline loops: CDR1 SGHNT, CDR2 YYREEE (reference sequence). The CDR3 spans 14 residues. V trimming: 7 bases; J trimming: 12 bases; junction bases outside the gene matches: 10. As DNA, the CDR3 is TGTGCCAGCGGGGGAACTAGCGGGAGGGCCTGGCAGTTCTTC. Protein sequence: CASGGTSGRAWQFF.

This chain links TRBV4-1 with TRBJ2-7, with 12 bases identical to TRBD2. The CDR3 is made up of 18 amino acids. Trimming cost V 3 bases and J 3 bases; bases outside gene matches: 12. Germline CDR1 and CDR2: MGHRA and YSYEKL. CDR3 in DNA: TGCGCCAGCAGCCAGGAACCAACCCTAGCGGGGGGGGTCTACGAGCAGTACTTC. Protein sequence: CASSQEPTLAGGVYEQYF.

The chain couples TRBV30 to TRBJ2-2; D unclear. The germline V and J ends were trimmed by 0 bases and 2 bases, with 7 bases remaining between them. Looked up from germline, CDR1 is GTSNPN and CDR2 is SVGIG (reference sequence). This CDR3 spans 14 amino acids. As DNA, the CDR3 is TGTGCCTGGAGTGTTTCTCGTAACACCGGGGAGCTGTTTTTT. Translated, it gives CAWSVSRNTGELFF.

This chain connects TRBV10-2 to TRBJ2-3; 7 bases align to TRBD2. Germline-derived CDR1 and CDR2 are WSHSY and SAAADI. V lost 7 bases, J lost 6 bases, and 7 bases stayed unmatched. This CDR3 is built from 13 residues. The DNA of the CDR3 is TGCGCCAGCACGAGGGGACTAACCGATACGCAGTATTTT. Translation: CASTRGLTDTQYF.

The chain links TRBV30 to TRBJ2-5, with D possibly being TRBD1 (7 bases). With 4 bases removed from V and 3 bases from J, the gap between germline ends came to 24 bases. Germline lookup yields CDR1 GTSNPN and CDR2 SVGIG (reference sequence). This CDR3 comprises 17 residues. CDR3 sequence reads: CAWNGGQTEGGEETQYF. As DNA, the CDR3 is TGTGCCTGGAACGGGGGACAGACGGAGGGGGGTGAAGAGACCCAGTACTTC.

The chain uses TRBV6-2 or TRBV6-3 and TRBJ2-2; D perhaps matches TRBD2 (7 bases). The CDR3 totals 15 residues. Trimming shortened V by 2 bases and J by 6 bases, and 13 bases separated the two germline ends. Germline V lookup: CDR1 MNHEY, CDR2 SVGEGT. The CDR3 DNA sequence: TGTGCCAGCAGTTACGGGGGGGCGTTACCCGGGGAGCTGTTTTTT. This gives the protein CASSYGGALPGELFF.

The chain couples TRBV5-5 to TRBJ2-1, with D possibly matching TRBD2 (7 bases). This CDR3 has 16 residues. With 7 bases removed from V and 7 bases from J, the gap between germline ends came to 24 bases. The germline V gene has CDR1 SGHKS and CDR2 YYEKEE (reference sequence). The CDR3 coding sequence is TGTGCCAGCGGTACGGTACAAGGGGGGGAGAGAAATGAGCAGTTCTTC. Its protein product is CASGTVQGGERNEQFF.

The chain links TRBV5-1 to TRBJ2-5, with 12 bases aligning to TRBD1. Germline CDR1 and CDR2: SGHRS and YFSETQ. This CDR3 comprises 18 residues. The junction had 12 bases not matched to a gene; V was cut back by 1 base and J by 5 bases. The DNA for the CDR3 is TGCGCCAGCAGCTTGAGTCCCGGGACAGGGGGCCCCCAGGAGACCCAGTACTTC. Translation: CASSLSPGTGGPQETQYF.

This rearrangement joins TRBV29-1 to TRBJ2-1; D is undetermined. Between the trimmed V and J ends, which lost 2 bases and 9 bases, there was a span of 11 bases. The germline gives CDR1 SQVTM, CDR2 ANQGSEA. There are 12 residues in the CDR3. The CDR3 is CSVELFSLEQFF. In DNA, the CDR3 is TGCAGCGTTGAACTATTTTCCCTTGAGCAGTTCTTC.

A single count supports this clone. CDR3 bases: TGTGCCAGCAGCTTGGTCCAGGGTAGGCCCGAGCAGTACTTC. It codes for CASSLVQGRPEQYF. The chain links TRBV5-6 to TRBJ2-7; D perhaps matches TRBD1 (5 bases). The germline V gene has CDR1 SGHDT and CDR2 YYEEEE. The CDR3 has 14 amino acids. V was pared by 0 bases and J by 6 bases, with 13 bases between.

In its sample, this clone was seen once. The chain links TRBV5-4 to TRBJ2-7; 9 bases line up with TRBD2. The CDR3 loop spans 14 amino acids. Losses at the gene ends were 4 bases for V and 4 bases for J; bases not matched to a gene: 6. Germline CDR1 and CDR2: SGHNT and YYREEE (reference sequence). The CDR3 reads CASSDGLANYEQYF. The DNA for the CDR3 is TGTGCCAGCAGCGACGGACTAGCGAATTACGAGCAGTACTTC.

This chain connects TRBV10-3 to TRBJ2-1, with 9 bases identical to TRBD2. The trim removed 2 bases at V and 4 bases at J, leaving 3 bases unmatched. The CDR3 contains 15 residues. Germline V gene lookup returns CDR1 ENHRY and CDR2 SYGVKD. The CDR3 sequence: CAISEGLATYNEQFF. The CDR3 DNA reads TGTGCCATCAGTGAGGGACTAGCGACTTACAATGAGCAGTTCTTC.

This clone occurred a few times. The J gene is TRBJ1-2, the V gene TRBV6-2 or TRBV6-3; D is undetermined. Trimming removed 4 bases at V and 4 bases at J, with 4 bases between. This CDR3 region has 11 residues. Germline values: CDR1 MNHEY, CDR2 SVGEGT. In nucleotides, the CDR3 is TGTGCCAGCAGTTTCGGCTATGGCTACACCTTC. As protein: CASSFGYGYTF.

This chain links TRBV2 with TRBJ1-2; D perhaps matches TRBD1 (5 bases). There are 12 residues in the CDR3. V was clipped by 8 bases and J by 2 bases, with 9 bases between them. Per the germline V gene, CDR1 is SNHLY and CDR2 is FYNNEI. The CDR3 protein is CASEQANYGYTF. The CDR3, as DNA: TGTGCCAGCGAACAGGCGAACTATGGCTACACCTTC.

The chain employs TRBV7-9 and TRBJ1-2, with D perhaps matching TRBD1 (5 bases). The CDR3 runs to 16 residues. The ends were cut back, 1 base at V and 4 bases at J, with 16 bases in the middle. Germline V lookup: CDR1 SEHNR, CDR2 FQNEAQ (reference sequence). CDR3 residues: CASSLGGDPGSYGYTF. CDR3 nucleotides: TGTGCCAGCAGCTTAGGGGGGGACCCCGGGAGCTATGGCTACACCTTC.

The genes are TRBV5-5 and TRBJ2-7; 11 bases line up with TRBD2. The CDR3 extends over 14 amino acids. The trim removed 3 bases at V and 9 bases at J, leaving 8 bases unmatched. Per the germline V gene, CDR1 is SGHKS and CDR2 is YYEKEE (reference sequence). The CDR3 here is CASSYGTSGGGQYF. As DNA, the CDR3 is TGTGCCAGCAGCTATGGGACTAGCGGAGGGGGGCAGTACTTC. The entire variable domain, with the rest obtained from reference TRBV5-5 and TRBJ2-7, is as follows: DAGVTQSPTHLIKTRGQQVTLRCSPISGHKSVSWYQQVLGQGPQFIFQYYEKEERGRGNFPDRFSARQFPNYSSELNVNALLLGDSALYLCASSYGTSGGGQYFGPGTRLTVT.

V usage is TRBV5-5 and J usage is TRBJ2-7, with TRBD1 matching 9 bases. V was pared by 2 bases and J by 5 bases, with 5 bases of the junction left unmatched. This CDR3 is 14 amino acids long. Per the germline V gene, CDR1 is SGHKS and CDR2 is YYEKEE (reference sequence). CDR3 coding DNA: TGTGCCAGCAGCTTCACAGGGGGCTGGGACGAGCAGTACTTC. It specifies CASSFTGGWDEQYF.